The 9 T cell receptor beta chains in this list originate from one sample, sequenced in a study of a mutant IDH1 vaccine in newly diagnosed glioma. Their antigens remain unidentified. TCRdb's copy holds only in-frame clones and misses some; the assay was immunoSEQ multiplex PCR. The sample comprises 45,000 to 50,000 clones, about 88% of which are singletons, and around 6% rests with the top ten. As to time point: week 35, safety follow-up. A single vaccine dose contained 300 ug of mutant IDH1 20-mer peptide, and topical imiquimod was used with it. Sample: PBMCs, taken from a glioma patient whose treatment included an IDH1 peptide vaccine. Receptors originate from a woman in her forties with glioma.

The chain couples TRBV28 to TRBJ2-7; D remains ambiguous. The CDR3 spans 14 residues. Germline CDR1 is MDHEN and CDR2 is SYDVKM. The ends were cut back, 3 bases at V and 0 bases at J, with 9 bases in the middle. The CDR3 DNA follows: TGTGCCAGCAGTTTTGGCCTGAGCTCCTACGAGCAGTACTTC. It specifies CASSFGLSSYEQYF.

J is TRBJ2-2 and V is TRBV7-3; maybe TRBD2 (5 bases). CDR1 and CDR2 (germline): SGHTA, FQGTGA. CDR3 size: 15 residues. Trimming removed 6 bases from V and 1 base from J, with 12 bases in between. The CDR3 sequence is CASSPLAGNTGELFF. The CDR3 bases are TGTGCCAGCAGTCCCCTTGCGGGGAACACCGGGGAGCTGTTTTTT.

The chain combines TRBV18 with TRBJ2-5; weak D call: TRBD2 (5 bases). The CDR3 is made up of 13 amino acids. Trimming stripped 5 bases from V and 3 bases from J, with 10 bases between. CDR1 is KGHSH, CDR2 LQKENI, per germline. CDR3: CASSGLGEETQYF. DNA of the CDR3: TGTGCCAGCTCAGGCCTCGGGGAAGAGACCCAGTACTTC.

The rearrangement joins TRBV18 to TRBJ2-2; D not certain. Germline CDR1 KGHSH, CDR2 LQKENI. The CDR3 covers 15 residues. V lost 3 bases and J 7 bases, leaving 15 bases between the germline ends. The CDR3 protein is CASSPDGYWIGELFF. CDR3 DNA sequence: TGTGCCAGCTCACCGGACGGGTATTGGATCGGGGAGCTGTTTTTT.

The chain carries TRBV7-9 and TRBJ2-3; TRBD2 agrees at 9 bases. The germline gives CDR1 SEHNR, CDR2 FQNEAQ (reference sequence). The CDR3 totals 15 residues. V dropped 8 bases and J dropped 6; count of bases not matched to a gene: 12. The CDR3 is CASRQLAGIPDTQYF. DNA for the CDR3: TGTGCCAGCCGACAACTAGCGGGTATTCCCGATACGCAGTATTTT.

CDR3 protein: CASSDSGRNTEAFF. CDR3 nucleotide sequence: TGCGCCAGCAGTGACTCTGGACGGAACACTGAAGCTTTCTTT. V and J are TRBV10-1 and TRBJ1-1; the D is unclear. The CDR3 length is 14 residues. Germline V CDR1 and CDR2: WNHNN, SYGVQD (reference sequence). V was trimmed by 3 bases and J by 1 base, leaving 9 bases between them.

The gene calls are TRBV6-1 and TRBJ2-2, with D possibly being TRBD1 or TRBD2 (5 bases each). CDR1 and CDR2 (germline): MNHNS, SASEGT. This CDR3 is built from 13 residues. With 8 bases removed from V and 8 bases from J, the gap between germline ends came to 15 bases. CDR3 coding DNA: TGTGCCAGCGAGTGGGACCGGGGTGGGGAGCTGTTTTTT. Its translation: CASEWDRGGELFF.

The gene calls are TRBV27 and TRBJ2-3; D is undetermined. Germline CDR1 MNHEY, CDR2 SMNVEV (reference sequence). The CDR3 contains 15 residues. Trimming took off 5 bases at V and 0 bases at J, with 12 bases between the two ends. The CDR3 region is CASSPYWSSTDTQYF. CDR3 coding DNA: TGTGCCAGCAGTCCCTACTGGTCGAGCACAGATACGCAGTATTTT.

V gene TRBV19 combines with J gene TRBJ1-1; a weak D match, TRBD1 (5 bases). V gave up 2 bases and J gave up 8 bases, with 12 bases separating them. CDR3 length: 13 residues. CDR1 is LNHDA, CDR2 SQIVND, per germline (reference sequence). The CDR3 DNA is TGTGCCAGTAGTATAAGGGGAGGACCCGAAGCTTTCTTT. It specifies CASSIRGGPEAFF.